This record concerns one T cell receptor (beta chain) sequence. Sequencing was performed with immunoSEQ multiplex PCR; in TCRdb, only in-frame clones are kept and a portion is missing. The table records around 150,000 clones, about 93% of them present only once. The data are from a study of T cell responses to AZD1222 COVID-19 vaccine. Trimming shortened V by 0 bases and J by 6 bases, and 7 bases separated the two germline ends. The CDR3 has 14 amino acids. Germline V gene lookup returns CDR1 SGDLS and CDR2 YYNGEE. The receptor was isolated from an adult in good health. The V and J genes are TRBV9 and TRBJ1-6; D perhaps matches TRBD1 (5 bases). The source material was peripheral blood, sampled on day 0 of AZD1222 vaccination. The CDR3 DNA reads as TGTGCCAGCAGCGTAGGACAGCTTAATTCACCCCTCCACTTT. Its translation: CASSVGQLNSPLHF.